Included here is one T cell receptor beta chain sequence, with context. Germline V gene sequence: CDR1 SGHRS, CDR2 YFSETQ. The CDR3 extends over 16 amino acids. Losses at the gene ends were 0 bases for V and 6 bases for J; bases not matched to a gene: 7. These data belong to a study of cytomegalovirus exposure and HLA in healthy donors. In the study overall: Of several hundred genotyped donors, 81% grouped in the Caucasian-associated ancestry cluster.

PCR amplification relied on 60 Vbeta primers (plus 13 Jbeta primers). TCRdb's table, derived via immunoSEQ multiplex PCR, lists solely in-frame clones and lacks some. The repertoire table contains about 60,000 clones. This rearrangement joins TRBV5-1 to TRBJ2-2; 8 nucleotides align to TRBD2. Sequenced input: PBMCs. This clonotype was obtained from a man between 45 and 60 years old in good health and CMV-seropositive. CDR3 loop: CASSLGSGRGAGELFF. The CDR3 bases are TGCGCCAGCAGCTTGGGGTCCGGGAGGGGCGCCGGGGAGCTGTTTTTT.